The 4 T cell receptor beta chains in this list originate from one sample, sequenced in a study of T-cell memory formation after mild COVID-19. From the 5' RACE reads, TCRdb called clonotypes with MiXCR, one entry per CDR3 protein. The sample lists roughly 130,000 distinct CDR3 sequences, over 15% occurring once. The sample taken for sequencing was PBMCs or a T cell subset sorted from them (not recorded which). These receptors all stem from a man between 18 and 29 years old who had mild COVID-19 (a few samples of this study predate the infection). Cell type and time point are not known.

A few counts support this clonotype. The V call is TRBV20-1, the J call TRBJ1-4; D unclear. Germline V gives CDR1 DFQATT, CDR2 SNEGSKA (reference sequence). Deletions cut 5 bases from V and 7 bases from J, with 17 bases between. CDR3 length equals 14 residues. Here the CDR3 reads CSAGHGRRGEKLFF. Here the CDR3 DNA reads TGCAGTGCTGGGCACGGGCGCCGAGGTGAAAAACTGTTTTTT.

The chain has TRBV12-3 or TRBV12-4 and TRBJ1-2; TRBD1 agrees at 12 bases. The CDR3 loop spans 16 amino acids. Germline trimming cut 9 bases from V and 8 bases from J; bases unmatched to any gene: 16. The CDR3 nucleotides read TGTGCCAGTTTAACCGGGACAGGGGGCAAGTATCAGGGCTACACCTTC. Encoded protein: CASLTGTGGKYQGYTF.

This clonotype was observed a single time. V is TRBV5-4 and J is TRBJ2-3; TRBD2 aligns across 8 bases. The CDR3 spans 16 residues. Per germline, CDR1 SGHNT and CDR2 YYREEE (reference sequence). Losses at the gene ends were 0 bases for V and 4 bases for J; bases not matched to a gene: 7. This chain's CDR3 is CASSLGRGGRADTQYF. The CDR3 region has the DNA TGTGCCAGCAGCTTGGGCCGGGGGGGGAGAGCAGATACGCAGTATTTT.

This clonotype was detected only a few times. The rearrangement links TRBV5-1 to TRBJ2-3, with 8 bases lining up with TRBD1. CDR3 length equals 14 residues. J gave up 5 bases and V 1 base, and 3 bases lay outside the gene matches. CDR1 is SGHRS and CDR2 is YFSETQ in the germline V gene. Here the CDR3 reads CASSLQGAQDTQYF. CDR3 DNA sequence: TGCGCCAGCAGCTTGCAGGGGGCGCAAGATACGCAGTATTTT.